This T cell receptor (beta chain) was identified in a study of T cells in localized non-small cell lung cancer. The study, taken as a whole, reports: Longer overall survival associated with higher blood T cell density; shorter survival with higher adjacent-lung clonality. Tumor showed lower T cell clonality than uninvolved adjacent lung, where it was highest. Within adjacent lung there appeared a median around 55 of the top 100 tumor clones. One tumor region alone was sequenced, and heterogeneity therefore remains possible.

Clones were sequenced by immunoSEQ multiplex PCR, and TCRdb holds only the in-frame ones, with some missing. The sample lists roughly 64,000 clones; 75% to 85% were seen once. In the case of this clone: The antigen is not known.

Trimming removed 1 base from V and 1 base from J; junction bases left unmatched: 5. The CDR3 is 16 residues long. Germline V lookup: CDR1 MNHEY, CDR2 SMNVEV (reference sequence). The clonotype was recovered from a man aged 35 to 69 with stage II lung adenocarcinoma. This sample comprised PBMCs, obtained before any cancer treatment. The genes are TRBV27 and TRBJ1-2; TRBD1 aligns across 8 bases. The CDR3 DNA reads TGTGCCAGCAGTTTATTCTACAGGGGGAATAACTATGGCTACACCTTC. Protein product: CASSLFYRGNNYGYTF.